Listed below are T cell receptor beta chains from one sample, sequenced in a study of T cell changes during pregnancy in multiple sclerosis. The protocol was immunoSEQ multiplex PCR, while the TCRdb copy is restricted to in-frame clones and leaves out a portion. Altogether about 38,000 clones are present, 80% to 95% being singletons, with the ten largest covering around 0.4%. This sample comprised CD4+ T cells from peripheral blood mononuclear cells, obtained after pregnancy. Receptors originate from a female donor in good health, enrolled as a control in a pregnancy study. Each CDR3 is given with its conserved first and last residue. A D gene is named only where the DNA matches it firmly. A row's size may be missing; if present it is once, few, many or a size class.

d_gene: TRBD1; v_gene: TRBV19; len: 14; j_gene: TRBJ1-1; abundance: NA; CDR3nt: TGTGCCACCGAGTTGACAGGGCTCGGCACTGAAGCTTTCTTT; CDR3aa: CATELTGLGTEAFF
d_gene: NA; v_gene: TRBV7-2; len: 17; j_gene: TRBJ2-1; abundance: NA; CDR3nt: TGTGCCAGCAGCCTCTCGATCACGGGTAGCTCCTACAATGAGCAGTTCTTC; CDR3aa: CASSLSITGSSYNEQFF
d_gene: TRBD2; v_gene: TRBV19; len: 13; j_gene: TRBJ2-3; abundance: NA; CDR3nt: TGTGCCAGTAAAACCCCGGGAGGGAGCCCGCAGTATTTT; CDR3aa: CASKTPGGSPQYF
d_gene: TRBD2; v_gene: TRBV19; len: 16; j_gene: TRBJ2-3; abundance: NA; CDR3nt: TGTGCCAGTAGTAGAGTGCGAGCGGGAGAAGGGGATACGCAGTATTTT; CDR3aa: CASSRVRAGEGDTQYF
d_gene: TRBD1; v_gene: TRBV19; len: 14; j_gene: TRBJ1-1; abundance: few; CDR3nt: TGTGCCAGCGAGGGAGCAGGGGGAAACACTGAAGCTTTCTTT; CDR3aa: CASEGAGGNTEAFF
d_gene: NA; v_gene: TRBV18; len: 15; j_gene: TRBJ1-3; abundance: once; CDR3nt: TGTGCCAGCTCATTACAGGAGAGCTCTGGAAACACCATATATTTT; CDR3aa: CASSLQESSGNTIYF
d_gene: NA; v_gene: TRBV19; len: 14; j_gene: TRBJ1-1; abundance: NA; CDR3nt: TGTGCCAGTAGTATAGGGGTTTGGGGGGCTGAAGCTTTCTTT; CDR3aa: CASSIGVWGAEAFF
d_gene: TRBD1; v_gene: TRBV7-9; len: 14; j_gene: TRBJ1-2; abundance: once; CDR3nt: TGTGCCAGCAGCCCGGGACAGGGAATCTATGGCTACACCTTC; CDR3aa: CASSPGQGIYGYTF
d_gene: TRBD1; v_gene: TRBV28; len: 15; j_gene: TRBJ2-7; abundance: NA; CDR3nt: TGTGCCAGCAGTTCAGGGGGATTGAGCTCCTACGAGCAGTACTTC; CDR3aa: CASSSGGLSSYEQYF
d_gene: TRBD2; v_gene: TRBV13; len: 16; j_gene: TRBJ2-1; abundance: NA; CDR3nt: TGTGCCAGCAGCTTCAAAGCGGGGGGCTCCTACAATGAGCAGTTCTTC; CDR3aa: CASSFKAGGSYNEQFF
d_gene: NA; v_gene: TRBV18; len: 14; j_gene: TRBJ1-2; abundance: once; CDR3nt: TGTGCCAGCTCACCACTGTCGGGTGTGGAGGTCTACACCTTC; CDR3aa: CASSPLSGVEVYTF